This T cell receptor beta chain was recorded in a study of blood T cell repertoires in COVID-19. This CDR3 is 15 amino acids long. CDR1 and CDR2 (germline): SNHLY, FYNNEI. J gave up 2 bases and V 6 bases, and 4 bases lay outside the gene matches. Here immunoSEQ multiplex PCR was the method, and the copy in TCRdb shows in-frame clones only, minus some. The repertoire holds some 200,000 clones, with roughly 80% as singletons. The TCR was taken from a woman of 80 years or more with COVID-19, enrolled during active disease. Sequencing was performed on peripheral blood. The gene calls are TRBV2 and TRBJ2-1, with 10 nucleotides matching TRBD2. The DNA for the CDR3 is TGTGCCAGCAGCTCTAGCGGGGGCGCCTACAATGAGCAGTTCTTC. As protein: CASSSSGGAYNEQFF.